These T cell receptor beta chains were read from a single sample in a study of cytomegalovirus exposure and HLA in healthy donors. Using immunoSEQ multiplex PCR, the repertoire was profiled, and TCRdb retains in-frame clones only, with some absent. The sample shows about 98,000 clones, about 83% of them seen only once. The material sequenced was PBMCs. All receptors come from a female donor in good health and CMV-seropositive. Each CDR3 is given with its conserved first and last residue. A D gene is named only where the DNA matches it firmly. Clone size is not always given. Where it is, it says once, few, many or a class for expanded clones.

j_gene: TRBJ2-7
abundance: once
len: 14
v_gene: TRBV28
d_gene: -
CDR3nt: TGTGCCAGCAGTTTTCAGGGGTTAGCCTACGAGCAGTACTTC
CDR3aa: CASSFQGLAYEQYF

j_gene: TRBJ2-5
abundance: -
len: 12
v_gene: TRBV29-1
d_gene: -
CDR3nt: TGCAGCGTTGGTGAACTTCAAGAGACCCAGTACTTC
CDR3aa: CSVGELQETQYF

j_gene: TRBJ2-5
abundance: -
len: 15
v_gene: TRBV2
d_gene: TRBD2
CDR3nt: TGTGCCAGCAACCCGGGGGGGATACACCAAGAGACCCAGTACTTC
CDR3aa: CASNPGGIHQETQYF

j_gene: TRBJ2-2
abundance: once
len: 14
v_gene: TRBV29-1
d_gene: -
CDR3nt: TGCAGCGTTGAGGTTGCGGGGAACACCGGGGAGCTGTTTTTT
CDR3aa: CSVEVAGNTGELFF

j_gene: TRBJ1-1
abundance: -
len: 17
v_gene: TRBV19
d_gene: TRBD1
CDR3nt: TGTGCCAGTAGTATAGTCAACAGACAGGGAGACTCCGTCGAAGCTTTCTTT
CDR3aa: CASSIVNRQGDSVEAFF

j_gene: TRBJ1-2
abundance: -
len: 13
v_gene: TRBV30
d_gene: -
CDR3nt: TGTGCCTGGAACCCCGGTGCTAACTATGGCTACACCTTC
CDR3aa: CAWNPGANYGYTF

j_gene: TRBJ2-5
abundance: -
len: 14
v_gene: TRBV5-6
d_gene: TRBD2
CDR3nt: TGTGCCAGCAGTGTTAGCGGGAGAAGGGAGACCCAGTACTTC
CDR3aa: CASSVSGRRETQYF

j_gene: TRBJ1-2
abundance: -
len: 15
v_gene: TRBV5-1
d_gene: -
CDR3nt: TGCGCCAGCAGCCCCAAAGACGGAGGGCTCTATGGCTACACCTTC
CDR3aa: CASSPKDGGLYGYTF

j_gene: TRBJ2-3
abundance: -
len: 17
v_gene: TRBV5-1
d_gene: TRBD1
CDR3nt: TGCGCCAGCAGCTTGGCCGGAGGGGACAGGGGAGACGATACGCAGTATTTT
CDR3aa: CASSLAGGDRGDDTQYF

j_gene: TRBJ1-2
abundance: -
len: 14
v_gene: TRBV15
d_gene: TRBD1
CDR3nt: TGTGCCACCAGCAGACCCGGGACAGGAAGCGGCTACCCCTTC
CDR3aa: CATSRPGTGSGYPF

j_gene: TRBJ2-2
abundance: -
len: 15
v_gene: TRBV6-1
d_gene: -
CDR3nt: TGTGCCAGCAGCCCGACAGGCCCGAACACCGGGGAGCTGTTTTTT
CDR3aa: CASSPTGPNTGELFF

j_gene: TRBJ1-5
abundance: -
len: 13
v_gene: TRBV6-5
d_gene: -
CDR3nt: TGTGCCAGTCGAACAGGGCACGGACAGTCCCAGCATTTT
CDR3aa: CASRTGHGQSQHF

j_gene: TRBJ2-1
abundance: -
len: 14
v_gene: TRBV6-5
d_gene: -
CDR3nt: TGTGCCAGCAGGCAGGACAGGACTATCGGTGAGCAGTTCTTC
CDR3aa: CASRQDRTIGEQFF

j_gene: TRBJ2-5
abundance: -
len: 15
v_gene: TRBV7-8
d_gene: TRBD2
CDR3nt: TGTGCCAGCAGCTTATACGGGCGGGAGAAAGAGACCCAGTACTTC
CDR3aa: CASSLYGREKETQYF

j_gene: TRBJ1-2
abundance: -
len: 15
v_gene: TRBV4-1
d_gene: -
CDR3nt: TGCGCCAGCAGCCCCGCGCTTCCGGGAGGACGAGGCTACACCTTC
CDR3aa: CASSPALPGGRGYTF

j_gene: TRBJ2-5
abundance: -
len: 15
v_gene: TRBV27
d_gene: TRBD1
CDR3nt: TGTGCCAGTAGAATGACAGGGCCGTACCAAGAGACCCAGTACTTC
CDR3aa: CASRMTGPYQETQYF

j_gene: TRBJ2-5
abundance: -
len: 15
v_gene: TRBV7-9
d_gene: TRBD2
CDR3nt: TGTGCCAGCAGCCCAAGCGGGGGGCTGGGAGAGACCCAGTACTTC
CDR3aa: CASSPSGGLGETQYF

j_gene: TRBJ2-2
abundance: -
len: 12
v_gene: TRBV2
d_gene: TRBD1
CDR3nt: TGTGCCACCAGGGGGCTTAGCGGGGAGCTGTTTTTT
CDR3aa: CATRGLSGELFF

j_gene: TRBJ1-6
abundance: -
len: 19
v_gene: TRBV15
d_gene: TRBD1
CDR3nt: TGTGCCACCAGCAGAGATCATGTTCGTTCCGGGACAGGAGATCCACCCCTCCACTTT
CDR3aa: CATSRDHVRSGTGDPPLHF

j_gene: TRBJ2-2
abundance: once
len: 18
v_gene: TRBV6-4
d_gene: TRBD2
CDR3nt: TGTGCCAGCAGTCCAGGGGGGGCTAGCGGGGCCCGGGACGGGGAGCTGTTTTTT
CDR3aa: CASSPGGASGARDGELFF

j_gene: TRBJ2-7
abundance: -
len: 16
v_gene: TRBV7-2
d_gene: TRBD2
CDR3nt: TGTGCCAGCAGCTTAGTTGGGCGGGGGTTCTCCTACGAGCAGTACTTC
CDR3aa: CASSLVGRGFSYEQYF

j_gene: TRBJ1-1
abundance: -
len: 17
v_gene: TRBV11-2
d_gene: TRBD1
CDR3nt: TGTGCCAGCACCTCCAGGGGGGACCCCTTTCTGAACACTGAAGCTTTCTTT
CDR3aa: CASTSRGDPFLNTEAFF

j_gene: TRBJ2-2
abundance: -
len: 16
v_gene: TRBV2
d_gene: -
CDR3nt: TGTGCCAGCAGTGAAGGCGGCAGGTGGAGGTCCGGGGAGCTGTTTTTT
CDR3aa: CASSEGGRWRSGELFF

j_gene: TRBJ1-4
abundance: -
len: 18
v_gene: TRBV4-1
d_gene: -
CDR3nt: TGCGCCAGCAGCCCCAGGCATCGGGACATTCAGTATAGTGAAAAACTGTTTTTT
CDR3aa: CASSPRHRDIQYSEKLFF

j_gene: TRBJ2-2
abundance: -
len: 14
v_gene: TRBV9
d_gene: TRBD1
CDR3nt: TGTGCCAGCAGCGTAGTGACAGGGTCCGGGGAGCTGTTTTTT
CDR3aa: CASSVVTGSGELFF

j_gene: TRBJ2-3
abundance: -
len: 14
v_gene: TRBV28
d_gene: -
CDR3nt: TGTGCCAGCAGTTTCCGTACTAGCACAGATACGCAGTATTTT
CDR3aa: CASSFRTSTDTQYF

j_gene: TRBJ2-7
abundance: once
len: 14
v_gene: TRBV28
d_gene: TRBD1
CDR3nt: TGTGCCAGCAGCCAATGGGACAGCTCCTACGAGCAGTACTTC
CDR3aa: CASSQWDSSYEQYF

j_gene: TRBJ1-1
abundance: -
len: 10
v_gene: TRBV29-1
d_gene: -
CDR3nt: TGCAGCGTCCTTAGTACTGAAGCTTTCTTT
CDR3aa: CSVLSTEAFF

j_gene: TRBJ1-1
abundance: -
len: 14
v_gene: TRBV7-9
d_gene: -
CDR3nt: TGTGCCAGCAACCGAAATCCGGGGAACACTGAAGCTTTCTTT
CDR3aa: CASNRNPGNTEAFF

j_gene: TRBJ1-2
abundance: -
len: 14
v_gene: TRBV5-1
d_gene: -
CDR3nt: TGCGCCAGCAGCTCGTCCCGGGACATTTATGGCTACACCTTC
CDR3aa: CASSSSRDIYGYTF

j_gene: TRBJ2-2
abundance: -
len: 18
v_gene: TRBV11-2
d_gene: TRBD2
CDR3nt: TGTGCCAGCAGCTCCTTTAATACTAGCGGGGGGGGCACCGGGGAGCTGTTTTTT
CDR3aa: CASSSFNTSGGGTGELFF